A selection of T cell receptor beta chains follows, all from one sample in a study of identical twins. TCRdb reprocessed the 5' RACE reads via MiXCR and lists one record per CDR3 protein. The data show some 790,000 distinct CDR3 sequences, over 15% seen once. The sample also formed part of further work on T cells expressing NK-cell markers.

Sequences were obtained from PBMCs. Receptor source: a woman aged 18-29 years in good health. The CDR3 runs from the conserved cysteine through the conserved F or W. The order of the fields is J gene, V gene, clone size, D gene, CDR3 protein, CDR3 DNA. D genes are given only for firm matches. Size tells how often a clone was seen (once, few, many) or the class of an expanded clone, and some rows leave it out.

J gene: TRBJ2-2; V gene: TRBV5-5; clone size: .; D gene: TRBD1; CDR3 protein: CASSSHRGGELFF; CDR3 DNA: TGTGCCAGCAGCTCTCACAGGGGCGGGGAGCTGTTTTTT
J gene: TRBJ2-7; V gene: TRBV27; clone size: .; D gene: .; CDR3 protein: CASSLIGGSYEQYF; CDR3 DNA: TGTGCCAGCAGCCTCATCGGGGGCTCCTACGAGCAGTACTTC
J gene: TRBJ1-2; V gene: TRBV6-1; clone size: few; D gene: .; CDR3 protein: CASTKRGNYGYTF; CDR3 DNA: TGTGCCAGCACCAAGAGGGGGAACTATGGCTACACCTTC
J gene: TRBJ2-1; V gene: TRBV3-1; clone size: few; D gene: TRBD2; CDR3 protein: CASSLQRGTVNEQFF; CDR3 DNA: TGTGCCAGCAGCCTCCAGCGGGGAACTGTCAATGAGCAGTTCTTC
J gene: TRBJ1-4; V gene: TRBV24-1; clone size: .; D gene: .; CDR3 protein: CATTPGLLGGKLFF; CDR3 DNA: TGTGCCACCACCCCGGGCCTCCTCGGCGGAAAACTGTTTTTT
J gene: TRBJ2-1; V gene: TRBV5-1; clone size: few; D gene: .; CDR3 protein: CASSLEGAGDEQFF; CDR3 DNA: TGCGCCAGCAGCTTGGAGGGTGCCGGCGATGAGCAGTTCTTC
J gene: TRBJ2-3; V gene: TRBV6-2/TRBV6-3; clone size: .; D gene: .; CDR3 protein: CASSFATDRWDTQYF; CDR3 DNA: TGTGCCAGCAGTTTCGCGACAGACCGCTGGGATACGCAGTATTTT
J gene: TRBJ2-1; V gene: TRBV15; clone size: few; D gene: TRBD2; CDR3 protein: CATSEGTSGSLYNEQFF; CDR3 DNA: TGTGCCACCAGCGAAGGGACTAGCGGGAGCCTATACAATGAGCAGTTCTTC
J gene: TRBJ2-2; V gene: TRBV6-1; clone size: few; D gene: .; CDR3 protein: CASSGHANTGELFF; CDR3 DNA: TGTGCCAGCAGTGGGCACGCGAACACCGGGGAGCTGTTTTTT
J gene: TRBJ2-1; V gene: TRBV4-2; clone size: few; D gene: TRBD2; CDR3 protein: CASSQDRGLGHNEQFF; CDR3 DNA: TGTGCCAGCAGCCAAGATAGGGGACTAGGACACAATGAGCAGTTCTTC
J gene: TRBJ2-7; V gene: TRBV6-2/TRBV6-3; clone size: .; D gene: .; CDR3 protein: CASSMTGSYEQYF; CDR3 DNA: TGTGCCAGCAGTATGACCGGATCCTACGAGCAGTACTTC
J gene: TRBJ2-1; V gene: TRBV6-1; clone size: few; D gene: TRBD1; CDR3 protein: CASRHPGTESSYNEQFF; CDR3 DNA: TGTGCCAGCAGACACCCCGGGACAGAGAGCTCCTACAATGAGCAGTTCTTC
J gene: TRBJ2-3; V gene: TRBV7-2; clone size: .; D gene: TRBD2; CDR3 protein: CASSLSPSGSTDTQYF; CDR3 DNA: TGTGCCAGCAGCTTAAGTCCTAGCGGTAGCACAGATACGCAGTATTTT
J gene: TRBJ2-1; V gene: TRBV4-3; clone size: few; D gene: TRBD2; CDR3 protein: CASSLLSGGYNEQFF; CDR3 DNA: TGCGCCAGCAGCCTCCTTAGCGGGGGATACAATGAGCAGTTCTTC
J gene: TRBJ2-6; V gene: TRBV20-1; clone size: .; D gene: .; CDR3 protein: CSARERSSLSNVLTF; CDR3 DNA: TGCAGTGCTAGAGAACGGTCCTCTCTATCCAACGTCCTGACTTTC
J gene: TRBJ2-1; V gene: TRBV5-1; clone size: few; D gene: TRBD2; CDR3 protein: CASSLARTSGNEQFF; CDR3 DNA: TGCGCCAGCAGCTTGGCGAGGACTAGCGGAAATGAGCAGTTCTTC
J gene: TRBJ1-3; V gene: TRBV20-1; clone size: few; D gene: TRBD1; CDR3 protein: CSVRGNSGNTIYF; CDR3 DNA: TGCAGTGTCAGGGGGAACTCTGGAAACACCATATATTTT
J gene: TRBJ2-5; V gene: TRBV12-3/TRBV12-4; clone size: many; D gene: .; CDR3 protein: CASSSPGWETQYF; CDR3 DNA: TGTGCCAGCAGTTCACCGGGTTGGGAGACCCAGTACTTC
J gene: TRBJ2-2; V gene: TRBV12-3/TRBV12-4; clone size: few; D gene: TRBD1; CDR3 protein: CASSLLGQGSTGELFF; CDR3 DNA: TGTGCCAGCAGTTTATTGGGACAGGGGTCCACCGGGGAGCTGTTTTTT
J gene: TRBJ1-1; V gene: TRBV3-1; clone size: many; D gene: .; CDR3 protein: CASSQYIQGGTEAFF; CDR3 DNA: TGTGCCAGCAGCCAATATATTCAAGGTGGCACTGAAGCTTTCTTT
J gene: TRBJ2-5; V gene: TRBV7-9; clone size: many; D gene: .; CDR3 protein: CASSSNVGETQYF; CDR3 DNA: TGTGCCAGCAGCTCGAACGTTGGGGAGACCCAGTACTTC
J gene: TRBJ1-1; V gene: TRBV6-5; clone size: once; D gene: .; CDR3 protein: CASSYGGINTEAFF; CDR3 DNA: TGTGCCAGCAGTTATGGGGGGATTAACACTGAAGCTTTCTTT
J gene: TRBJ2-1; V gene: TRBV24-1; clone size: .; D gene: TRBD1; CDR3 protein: CATSESGQGRDEQFF; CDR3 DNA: TGTGCCACCAGTGAATCGGGACAGGGGAGAGATGAGCAGTTCTTC
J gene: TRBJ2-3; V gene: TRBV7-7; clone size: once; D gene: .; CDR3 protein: CASSFIRTRRFSDTQYF; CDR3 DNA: TGTGCTAGCAGCTTTATCCGCACTAGGAGGTTCAGCGATACGCAGTATTTT
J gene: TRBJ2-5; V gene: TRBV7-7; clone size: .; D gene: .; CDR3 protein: CASSSTGETQYF; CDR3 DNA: TGTGCCAGCAGTTCGACGGGAGAGACCCAGTACTTC
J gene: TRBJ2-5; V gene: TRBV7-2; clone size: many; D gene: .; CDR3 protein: CASSLMREETQYF; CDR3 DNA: TGTGCCAGCAGCTTAATGAGGGAAGAGACCCAGTACTTC
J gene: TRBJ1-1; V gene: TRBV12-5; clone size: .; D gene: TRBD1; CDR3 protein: CASGLTNRGSEAFF; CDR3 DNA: TGTGCTAGTGGTTTGACCAACAGGGGTTCTGAAGCTTTCTTT
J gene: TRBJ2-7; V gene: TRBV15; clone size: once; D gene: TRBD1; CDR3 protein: CATSPGGYVYEQYF; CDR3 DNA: TGTGCCACCAGCCCAGGGGGATATGTCTACGAGCAGTACTTC
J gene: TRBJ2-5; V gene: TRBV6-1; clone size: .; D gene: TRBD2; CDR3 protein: CASRGRVSLQETQYF; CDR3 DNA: TGTGCCAGCAGAGGGAGGGTCTCCCTCCAAGAGACCCAGTACTTC
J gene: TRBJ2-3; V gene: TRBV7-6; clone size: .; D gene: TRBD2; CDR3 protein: CASSQTSGADTQYF; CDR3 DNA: TGTGCCAGCAGCCAAACTAGCGGGGCAGATACGCAGTATTTT
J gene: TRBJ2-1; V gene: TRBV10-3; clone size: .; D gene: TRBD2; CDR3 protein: CAISESSGTRSNEQFF; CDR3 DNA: TGTGCCATCAGTGAGAGCAGCGGGACGAGATCCAATGAGCAGTTCTTC
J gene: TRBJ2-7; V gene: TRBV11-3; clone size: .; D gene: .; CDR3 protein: CASSFIVHEQYF; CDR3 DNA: TGTGCCAGCAGCTTCATAGTCCACGAGCAGTACTTC
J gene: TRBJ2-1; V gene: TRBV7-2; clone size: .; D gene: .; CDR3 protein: CASSSHTSEQFF; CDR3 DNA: TGTGCCAGCAGCTCCCACACTAGCGAGCAGTTCTTC
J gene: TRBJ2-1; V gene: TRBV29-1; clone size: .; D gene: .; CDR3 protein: CSVPRGQGSYNEQFF; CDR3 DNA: TGCAGCGTTCCAAGAGGGCAGGGGAGCTACAATGAGCAGTTCTTC
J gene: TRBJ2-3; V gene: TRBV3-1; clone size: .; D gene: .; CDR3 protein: CASSQVSSPHRSAQYF; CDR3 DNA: TGTGCCAGCAGCCAAGTCTCTAGCCCCCACAGAAGTGCGCAGTATTTT
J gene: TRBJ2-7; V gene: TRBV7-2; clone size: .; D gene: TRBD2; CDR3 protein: CASSSGLAGSGDEQYF; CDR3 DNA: TGTGCCAGCAGCTCGGGACTAGCGGGATCGGGGGACGAGCAGTACTTC
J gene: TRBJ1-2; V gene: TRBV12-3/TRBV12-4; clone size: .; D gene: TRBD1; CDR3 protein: CASSPHPGTGDYGYTF; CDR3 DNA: TGTGCCAGCAGCCCTCACCCGGGGACAGGGGACTATGGCTACACCTTC
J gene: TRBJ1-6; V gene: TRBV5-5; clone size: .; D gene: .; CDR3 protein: CASSLIQDSPLHF; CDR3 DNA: TGTGCCAGCAGCCTCATTCAGGATTCACCCCTCCACTTT
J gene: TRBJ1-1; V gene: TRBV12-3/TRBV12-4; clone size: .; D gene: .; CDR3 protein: CASSDESFWGTEAFF; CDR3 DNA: TGTGCCAGCAGCGACGAGAGTTTTTGGGGAACTGAAGCTTTCTTT
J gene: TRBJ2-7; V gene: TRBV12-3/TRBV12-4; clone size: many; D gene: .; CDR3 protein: CASRGESYEQYF; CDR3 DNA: TGTGCCAGCAGGGGAGAGTCCTACGAGCAGTACTTC
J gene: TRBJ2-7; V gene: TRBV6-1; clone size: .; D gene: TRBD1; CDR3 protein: CASRIRDRGVHEQYF; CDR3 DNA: TGTGCCAGCAGAATCCGGGACAGGGGTGTTCACGAGCAGTACTTC
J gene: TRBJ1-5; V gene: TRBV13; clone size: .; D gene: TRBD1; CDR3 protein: CASSRNRGSNQPQHF; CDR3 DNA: TGTGCCAGCAGCAGAAACAGGGGTAGCAATCAGCCCCAGCATTTT
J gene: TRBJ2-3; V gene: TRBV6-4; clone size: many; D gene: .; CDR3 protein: CASSVEPTDTDTQYF; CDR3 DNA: TGTGCCAGCAGCGTTGAACCGACGGACACAGATACGCAGTATTTT
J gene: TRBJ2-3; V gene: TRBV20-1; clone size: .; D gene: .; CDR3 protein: CSAVRTDTQYF; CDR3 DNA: TGCAGTGCTGTCCGTACAGATACGCAGTATTTT
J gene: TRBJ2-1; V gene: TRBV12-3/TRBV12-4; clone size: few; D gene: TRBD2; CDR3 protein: CASKNSGGASGGAHEQFF; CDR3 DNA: TGTGCCAGCAAAAATTCCGGAGGGGCTAGCGGGGGTGCCCATGAGCAGTTCTTC
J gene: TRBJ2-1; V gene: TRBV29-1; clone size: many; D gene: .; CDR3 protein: CSVLTRGDAVF; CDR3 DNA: TGCAGCGTCCTCACTCGAGGCGATGCGGTCTTC
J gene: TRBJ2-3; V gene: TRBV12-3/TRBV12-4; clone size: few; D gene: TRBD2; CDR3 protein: CASSPAGLARTGYSTDTQYF; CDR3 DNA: TGTGCCAGCAGCCCCGCCGGACTAGCGCGAACGGGATATAGCACAGATACGCAGTATTTT
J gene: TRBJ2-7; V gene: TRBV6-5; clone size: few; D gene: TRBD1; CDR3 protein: CASSYVRGPYEQYF; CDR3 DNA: TGTGCCAGCAGTTACGTCAGGGGGCCTTACGAGCAGTACTTC
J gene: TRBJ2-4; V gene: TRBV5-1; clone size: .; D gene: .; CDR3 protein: CASSSYGTGAKNIQYF; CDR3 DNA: TGCGCCAGCAGCTCGTACGGGACTGGAGCCAAAAACATTCAGTACTTC
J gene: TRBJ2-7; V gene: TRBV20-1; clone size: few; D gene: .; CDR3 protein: CSARVLTNLREQYF; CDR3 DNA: TGCAGTGCTAGAGTATTAACTAACCTAAGAGAGCAGTACTTC
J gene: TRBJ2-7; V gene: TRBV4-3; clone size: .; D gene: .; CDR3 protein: CASSQEPGEFHEQYF; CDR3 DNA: TGCGCCAGCAGCCAAGAGCCAGGGGAATTCCACGAGCAGTACTTC
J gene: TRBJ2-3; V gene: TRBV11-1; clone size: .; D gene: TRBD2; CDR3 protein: CASSQTKMTSGLTDTQYF; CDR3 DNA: TGTGCCAGCAGCCAAACAAAAATGACTAGCGGGCTCACAGATACGCAGTATTTT
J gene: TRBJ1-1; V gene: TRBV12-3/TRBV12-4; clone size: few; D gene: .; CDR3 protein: CASSPMRGPTEAFF; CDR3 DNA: TGTGCCAGCAGTCCCATGCGGGGTCCCACTGAAGCTTTCTTT